One and the same sample provided the 25 T cell receptor beta chains below, sequenced in a study of cytomegalovirus exposure and HLA in healthy donors (dated 2017 in TCRdb). Receptor libraries were prepared by the immunoSEQ multiplex PCR assay. The multiplex PCR relied on a mix of 60 forward primers for TCR Vbeta segments and 13 reverse primers for TCR Jbeta segments. What TCRdb holds here is the immuneACCESS table cut down to in-frame rearrangements. Part of the clones is not present; checked against another copy, under half of the missing clones reflect an unresolved V gene, and the others are unexplained. In all, the sample holds roughly 140,000 clones, and nearly 85% of those were seen once. Clones ranked in the top ten supply roughly 3.5% of the sample. What was sequenced was PBMCs. The source is a male donor in good health and CMV-seronegative.

This clone was seen only a few times. This chain joins TRBV19 and TRBJ1-5; D perhaps matches TRBD1 (5 bases). Trimming pared 7 bases from V and 0 bases from J, leaving 19 bases between. Germline loops: CDR1 LNHDA, CDR2 SQIVND (reference sequence). The CDR3 extends over 17 amino acids. CDR3 bases: TGTGCCAGTAAACCACGGCAGGGTCCCATTAGCAATCAGCCCCAGCATTTT. Amino acid sequence: CASKPRQGPISNQPQHF.

This clone was found once. The V and J genes are TRBV5-4 and TRBJ2-7, with D uncertain. The CDR3 spans 12 residues. V shed 2 bases and J shed 6 bases, with 9 bases lying between them. The V gene's germline CDR1 is SGHNT and CDR2 YYREEE (reference sequence). In nucleotides, the CDR3 is TGTGCCAGCAGCTTCGCGACTTTCGAGCAGTACTTC. Encoded protein: CASSFATFEQYF.

For this clone: Other nucleotide sequences in the sample specify the same CDR3. CDR3 nucleotide sequence: TGTGCCAGCAGCGTAGCGGACAGGGAGGCAGAGACCCAGTACTTC. As protein: CASSVADREAETQYF. The J gene is TRBJ2-5, the V gene TRBV9; 8 bases are shared with TRBD1. Germline-derived CDR1 and CDR2 are SGDLS and YYNGEE. Unmatched junction bases numbered 5, after V lost 0 bases and J lost 4 bases. The CDR3 length is 15 residues. Using reference TRBV9 and TRBJ2-5 for the parts outside the CDR3, the full variable domain is DSGVTQTPKHLITATGQRVTLRCSPRSGDLSVYWYQQSLDQGLQFLIQYYNGEERAKGNILERFSAQQFPDLHSELNLSSLELGDSALYFCASSVADREAETQYFGPGTRLLVL.

The chain has TRBV18 and TRBJ2-1; TRBD2 agrees at 9 bases. The CDR3 covers 14 residues. V lost 3 bases, J lost 9 bases, and 6 bases stayed unmatched. The V gene's germline CDR1 is KGHSH and CDR2 LQKENI. DNA for the CDR3: TGTGCCAGCTCACCTCGCGGGGGGGCCATTGAGCAGTTCTTC. Its translation: CASSPRGGAIEQFF.

The genes are TRBV7-9 and TRBJ2-7, with 9 nucleotides matching TRBD2. J lost 5 bases, V lost 6 bases, and 8 bases had no gene match. The germline CDR1 and CDR2 sequences are SEHNR and FQNEAQ (reference sequence). The CDR3 runs 14 residues. CDR3 sequence: CASRESGRWDEQYF. The DNA for the CDR3 is TGTGCCAGCAGGGAGAGCGGGAGGTGGGACGAGCAGTACTTC.

The chain combines TRBV5-1 with TRBJ2-1; TRBD2 is a possible D gene (5 bases). Trimming left V 2 bases short and J 2 bases short, with 11 bases between. CDR3 size: 15 residues. Germline loops: CDR1 SGHRS, CDR2 YFSETQ. In nucleotides, the CDR3 is TGCGCCAGCAGCTTAATTAGCGAACCCTACAATGAGCAGTTCTTC. Protein: CASSLISEPYNEQFF.

The chain joins TRBV27 to TRBJ2-1, with TRBD1 identical over 8 bases. This CDR3 is built from 15 residues. V dropped 2 bases and J dropped 4; count of bases not matched to a gene: 4. Germline V CDR1 and CDR2: MNHEY, SMNVEV (reference sequence). For the CDR3, the DNA is TGTGCCAGCAGTTTAGAGGGGACAGGTTACAATGAGCAGTTCTTC. Encoded protein: CASSLEGTGYNEQFF.

The chain employs TRBV28 and TRBJ1-1, with 9 bases that match TRBD1. The V and J ends lost 6 bases and 5 bases, in that order; junction bases with no gene match: 10. This CDR3 comprises 15 residues. CDR1 is MDHEN and CDR2 is SYDVKM in the germline V gene. CDR3 DNA: TGTGCCAGCAGGCTAGAGACAGGGGGAGGGACTGAAGCTTTCTTT. Amino acids: CASRLETGGGTEAFF.

The chain couples TRBV7-2 to TRBJ2-5; 8 bases map to TRBD2. There are 16 residues in the CDR3. Germline V gene sequence: CDR1 SGHTA, CDR2 FQGNSA. V lost 1 base to trimming and J lost 7 bases; unmatched junction nucleotides: 11. The CDR3 loop is CASSLVAGGSGGTQYF. CDR3 in DNA: TGTGCCAGCAGCTTAGTGGCGGGGGGTTCCGGAGGGACCCAGTACTTC.

This clone has only a few counts. CDR3 amino acids: CASSIQQGYEQYF. Written as DNA, the CDR3 is TGTGCCAGTAGTATACAACAGGGCTACGAGCAGTACTTC. The chain recombines TRBV19 with TRBJ2-7; D perhaps matches TRBD1 (6 bases). V lost 2 bases, J lost 3 bases, and 8 bases lay in between. Per the germline V gene, CDR1 is LNHDA and CDR2 is SQIVND (reference sequence). The CDR3 covers 13 residues.

The chain has TRBV15 and TRBJ1-4; 7 positions agree with TRBD1. Losses at the gene ends were 5 bases for V and 5 bases for J; bases not matched to a gene: 8. This CDR3 contains 15 residues. Germline V gene sequence: CDR1 LNHNV, CDR2 YYDKDF (reference sequence). For the CDR3, the DNA is TGTGCCACCAGCTTCCTGGACAGGACAAATGAAAAACTGTTTTTT. This encodes CATSFLDRTNEKLFF.

The V gene is TRBV7-9, the J gene TRBJ2-1, with D maybe TRBD2 (5 bases). The germline gives CDR1 SEHNR, CDR2 FQNEAQ (reference sequence). The CDR3 loop spans 13 amino acids. V lost 3 bases to trimming and J lost 7 bases, with 10 bases between them. The CDR3 DNA reads as TGTGCCAGCAGCTTGGTGGGGAGTAATGAGCAGTTCTTC. It specifies CASSLVGSNEQFF.

The chain uses TRBV6-4 and TRBJ1-5; TRBD1 matches at 8 bases. The CDR3 totals 18 residues. V trimming: 4 bases; J trimming: 0 bases; junction bases outside the gene matches: 11. The germline V gene encodes CDR1 MRHNA and CDR2 SNTAGT. The CDR3: CASSVHKDRAYSNQPQHF. Written as DNA, the CDR3 is TGTGCCAGCAGTGTCCACAAGGACAGGGCCTATAGCAATCAGCCCCAGCATTTT.

The chain couples TRBV10-1 to TRBJ1-1; D is possibly TRBD1 (6 bases). Trimming cost V 2 bases and J 5 bases, with 12 bases left between them. Germline values: CDR1 WNHNN, CDR2 SYGVQD (reference sequence). The CDR3 has 14 amino acids. The CDR3 loop reads CASSEKGGETEAFF. The CDR3 DNA is TGCGCCAGCAGTGAGAAAGGGGGTGAAACTGAAGCTTTCTTT.

For the CDR3, the DNA is TGTGCCAGCAGTTATTATAGAGACACTGAAGCTTTCTTT. Translated: CASSYYRDTEAFF. J is TRBJ1-1 and V is TRBV6-5; D unclear. In germline, CDR1 is MNHEY, CDR2 SVGAGI. This CDR3 comprises 13 residues. V lost 3 bases to trimming and J lost 3 bases, with 8 bases between them.

This chain connects TRBV9 to TRBJ2-3, with 10 bases that match TRBD2. With V trimmed by 4 bases and J by 1 base, 6 bases remained unmatched. This CDR3 spans 16 amino acids. The V gene's germline CDR1 is SGDLS and CDR2 YYNGEE. The DNA of the CDR3 is TGTGCCAGCAGCCCACTAGGGACTAGCGGCACAGATACGCAGTATTTT. Its protein is CASSPLGTSGTDTQYF.

V gene TRBV2 combines with J gene TRBJ2-6; TRBD2 matches 8 bases. This CDR3 spans 16 amino acids. The V segment lost 11 bases and the J segment 0 bases; nucleotides outside the gene matches: 9. Germline assignment: CDR1 SNHLY and CDR2 FYNNEI. The CDR3 DNA sequence: TGTGCCTCAACCATAGCGGGGAGCTCTGGGGCCAACGTCCTGACTTTC. Translating it yields CASTIAGSSGANVLTF.

CDR3 sequence reads: CASSLRTGMFSYEQYF. DNA of the CDR3: TGTGCCAGCAGCCTGAGGACAGGGATGTTCTCCTACGAGCAGTACTTC. The chain uses TRBV5-6 and TRBJ2-7; 8 nucleotides agree with TRBD1. This CDR3 comprises 16 residues. CDR1 is SGHDT, CDR2 YYEEEE, per germline. With 4 bases clipped from V and 0 bases from J, the junction kept 9 bases outside the gene matches. Full variable domain (remainder filled in from reference TRBV5-6 and TRBJ2-7): DAGVTQSPTHLIKTRGQQVTLRCSPKSGHDTVSWYQQALGQGPQFIFQYYEEEERQRGNFPDRFSGHQFPNYSSELNVNALLLGDSALYLCASSLRTGMFSYEQYFGPGTRLTVT.

V is TRBV7-2 and J is TRBJ2-5; 11 bases align to TRBD2. Germline-derived CDR1 and CDR2 are SGHTA and FQGNSA. The CDR3 has 17 amino acids. V lost 4 bases to trimming and J lost 2 bases; unmatched junction nucleotides: 9. The CDR3 DNA is TGTGCCAGCAGCTCCACCCAACCTAGCGGGGGGCAAGAGACCCAGTACTTC. It specifies CASSSTQPSGGQETQYF.

The rearrangement links TRBV18 to TRBJ2-1; weak D call: TRBD1 (6 bases). CDR3 length: 16 amino acids. The germline CDR1 and CDR2 sequences are KGHSH and LQKENI. Between the trimmed V and J ends, which lost 2 bases and 2 bases, there was a span of 13 bases. CDR3 nucleotide sequence: TGTGCCAGCTCACCAGTGGCAGGGGAACCCTACAATGAGCAGTTCTTC. It translates to CASSPVAGEPYNEQFF.

The chain joins TRBV6-6 to TRBJ2-7, with TRBD1 matching over 9 bases. J lost 3 bases, V lost 7 bases, and 13 bases had no gene match. Looked up from germline, CDR1 is MNHNY and CDR2 is SVGAGI (reference sequence). This CDR3 is built from 16 residues. The CDR3 sequence is CASTSPFGTGFYEQYF. For the CDR3, the DNA is TGTGCCAGCACTTCACCTTTCGGGACAGGGTTCTACGAGCAGTACTTC.

The rearrangement uses TRBV15 and TRBJ2-1; 8 bases are a match to TRBD2. The CDR3 consists of 17 residues. Germline trimming cut 0 bases from V and 6 bases from J; bases unmatched to any gene: 10. The V gene's germline CDR1 is LNHNV and CDR2 YYDKDF (reference sequence). CDR3: CATSRDRGLAGSNEQFF. The CDR3, as DNA: TGTGCCACCAGCAGAGATCGGGGGCTAGCGGGTAGCAATGAGCAGTTCTTC.

The rearrangement links TRBV18 to TRBJ1-1; D is possibly TRBD1 (6 bases). V dropped 4 bases and J dropped 4 bases, with 16 bases sitting between them. In germline, CDR1 is KGHSH, CDR2 LQKENI. This CDR3 spans 15 amino acids. Here the CDR3 reads CASSLLKDSFTEAFF. The DNA for the CDR3 is TGTGCCAGCTCACTTTTAAAGGACAGCTTCACTGAAGCTTTCTTT.

The gene calls are TRBV27 and TRBJ1-2; TRBD1 might be the D (6 bases). V gave up 4 bases and J gave up 6 bases, with 12 bases separating them. CDR1 and CDR2 (germline): MNHEY, SMNVEV (reference sequence). The CDR3 spans 13 residues. CDR3 sequence reads: CASSYGRGHGYTF. The CDR3 nucleotides are TGTGCCAGCAGTTACGGCAGGGGCCATGGCTACACCTTC.

This clone showed up just a few times. The chain links TRBV29-1 to TRBJ2-5, with 7 bases identical to TRBD2. This CDR3 is 14 amino acids long. Germline assignment: CDR1 SQVTM and CDR2 ANQGSEA. With V trimmed by 6 bases and J by 1 base, 8 bases remained unmatched. CDR3 DNA: TGCAGCGTCCCGGTAGCGGGCCCCCAAGAGACCCAGTACTTC. Encoded protein: CSVPVAGPQETQYF.